These T cell receptor beta chains were read from a single sample in a study of blood T cell repertoires in COVID-19. Profiling relied on immunoSEQ multiplex PCR, and the TCRdb table lists in-frame clones only, not all of them. This sample has 200,000 to 250,000 clones; approximately 91% occur once, and the top ten carry over 0.65%. Sequencing input: peripheral blood. The receptor set was obtained from a young man with COVID-19, enrolled during active disease. Both conserved end residues are part of each CDR3. The D gene is left open where the match is weak. A clone size is listed for some rows: how often the clone was seen (once, few, many), or a class if it is expanded.

>TRBV5-1|TRBJ1-1|-|-
CASSPDGVNTEAFF
TGCGCCAGCAGCCCCGACGGAGTGAACACTGAAGCTTTCTTT
>TRBV11-2|TRBJ2-5|-|-
CASRFAGRRDSETQYF
TGTGCCAGCAGGTTCGCTGGTCGCAGGGACTCAGAGACCCAGTACTTC
>TRBV12-3/TRBV12-4|TRBJ1-5|-|-
CASSGGSYQPQHF
TGTGCCAGCAGTGGCGGGTCGTACCAGCCCCAGCATTTT
>TRBV5-1|TRBJ2-7|TRBD1|once
CASSPGQTSGPYEQYF
TGCGCCAGCAGCCCGGGACAGACCTCCGGGCCCTACGAGCAGTACTTC
>TRBV2|TRBJ1-2|-|-
CASSEFIEFGYGYTF
TGTGCCAGCAGTGAATTTATAGAGTTTGGCTATGGCTACACCTTC
>TRBV3-1/TRBV3-2|TRBJ2-1|-|-
CASSQVVSGNEQFF
TGTGCCAGCAGCCAAGTCGTCTCCGGCAATGAGCAGTTCTTC
>TRBV5-6|TRBJ1-1|TRBD1|-
CASSSTGTGGYFTEAFF
TGTGCCAGCAGCTCAACCGGGACAGGGGGTTATTTCACTGAAGCTTTCTTT
>TRBV6-7|TRBJ1-1|TRBD1|-
CASSSDRGDRAFF
TGTGCCAGCAGTAGCGACAGGGGAGATCGAGCTTTCTTT
>TRBV2|TRBJ1-6|-|-
CASSGGHSYNSPLHF
TGTGCCAGCAGTGGGGGGCACTCCTATAATTCACCCCTCCACTTT
>TRBV18|TRBJ1-2|-|once
CASSPRPNLKTALRGGYTF
TGTGCCAGCTCACCACGGCCGAACTTAAAGACCGCACTGAGGGGGGGCTACACCTTC
>TRBV2|TRBJ2-6|-|once
CASKSVGDFSGANVLTF
TGTGCCAGCAAGTCTGTGGGAGATTTCTCTGGGGCCAACGTCCTGACTTTC
>TRBV10-2|TRBJ2-7|-|-
CASSEPSQGSGEQYF
TGCGCCAGCAGTGAGCCATCACAAGGATCAGGCGAGCAGTACTTC
>TRBV24-1|TRBJ2-1|TRBD1|-
CASAGDRGNEQFF
TGTGCTTCGGCGGGGGACAGGGGGAATGAGCAGTTCTTC
>TRBV5-1|TRBJ2-1|TRBD2|-
CASSLGLAGIDEQFF
TGCGCCAGCAGCTTGGGACTAGCGGGGATCGATGAGCAGTTCTTC
>TRBV19|TRBJ1-2|-|-
CASNVGGALGYTF
TGTGCCAGTAATGTCGGAGGGGCTCTTGGCTACACCTTC
>TRBV6-5|TRBJ1-5|-|-
CASDKWLGQPQHF
TGTGCCAGCGACAAATGGTTAGGTCAGCCCCAGCATTTT
>TRBV2|TRBJ2-7|-|-
CASRSTNFYEQYF
TGTGCCAGCAGATCGACTAATTTCTACGAGCAGTACTTC
>TRBV7-9|TRBJ1-5|-|-
CASSPGGDGNQPQHF
TGTGCCAGCAGCCCGGGGGGGGATGGCAATCAGCCCCAGCATTTT
>TRBV7-9|TRBJ2-7|TRBD2|-
CASHPSGGSHEQYF
TGTGCCAGCCATCCCAGCGGGGGGTCCCACGAGCAGTACTTC
>TRBV4-1|TRBJ2-5|TRBD2|-
CASSQEFAGGLQETQYF
TGCGCCAGCAGCCAAGAATTTGCGGGGGGCCTCCAAGAGACCCAGTACTTC